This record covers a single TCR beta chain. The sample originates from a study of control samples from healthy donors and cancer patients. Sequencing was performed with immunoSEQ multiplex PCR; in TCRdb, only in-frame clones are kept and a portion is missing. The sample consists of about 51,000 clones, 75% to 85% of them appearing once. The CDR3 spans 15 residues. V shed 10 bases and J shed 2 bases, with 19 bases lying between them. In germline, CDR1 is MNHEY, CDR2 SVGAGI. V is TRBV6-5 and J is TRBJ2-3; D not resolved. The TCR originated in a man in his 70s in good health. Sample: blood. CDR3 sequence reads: CAIRPGVPLTDTQYF. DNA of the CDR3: TGTGCCATCCGACCCGGTGTTCCGCTCACAGATACGCAGTATTTT.